This TCR beta chain is drawn from a study of blood T cell repertoires in COVID-19. Overall study: The United States, Italy and Spain were the sources of the acute and convalescent COVID-19 samples. From T cells, B-cell-depleted T cells, or PBMCs came the material, which was cDNA or gDNA.

In the original analysis: From reference gene primer amplification, estimates of nucleated cell counts were derived. Some clones are missing from TCRdb's copy, which holds only in-frame ones; the method was immunoSEQ multiplex PCR. Clonal size and the V and J genes are those of that table, whereas D and trimming came from the DNA. The repertoire has a few hundred thousand clones, around 92% of them found once; the top ten carry 5% to 7.5%. The V gene lost 0 bases and the J gene lost 8 bases, with 11 bases spanning the gap. Germline V lookup: CDR1 SGDLS, CDR2 YYNGEE. This CDR3 spans 14 amino acids. This receptor was identified in a man between 18 and 29 years old who had recovered from COVID-19. V and J are TRBV9 and TRBJ1-4; D possibly corresponds to TRBD1 (5 bases). Source material: peripheral blood. CDR3 amino acids: CASSVGRGNEKLFF. CDR3 bases: TGTGCCAGCAGCGTAGGAAGGGGCAACGAAAAACTGTTTTTT.